Reported below is one T cell receptor beta chain. Antigen specificity is unknown. The CDR3 contains 14 residues. V lost 1 base to trimming and J lost 4 bases, with 8 bases between them. From germline, CDR1 is SGHAT and CDR2 FQNNGV. The record originates from a study of OX40 agonist ivuxolimab in advanced cancers. About the research overall: Three patients, one with hepatocellular carcinoma and two with cutaneous melanoma, achieved partial responses.

Sequencing used immunoSEQ multiplex PCR; TCRdb keeps in-frame clones, though not all of them. This table has tens of thousands of clones, 80% to 85% appearing once. Study conclusions and caveats: Still undetermined is the antigen specificity of the expanded peripheral T cells.

The rearrangement links TRBV11-2 to TRBJ1-3; D is unresolved. The origin of this receptor is an adult with an advanced solid tumor such as melanoma, head and neck, liver or kidney cancer. Sample: CD4+ or CD8+ T cells sorted from blood, taken in a trial of the OX40 agonist ivuxolimab. CDR3 bases: TGTGCCAGCAGCTTAGGGGCTGAAGGAAACACCATATATTTT. This codes for CASSLGAEGNTIYF.